The present T cell receptor beta chain was sequenced within a study of cytomegalovirus exposure and HLA in healthy donors. Study context: About 82 million unique TCRs from HLA-typed donors were held in an early release of data.

All donors participated as healthy donors of bone marrow. Primers: 60 Vbeta forward and 13 Jbeta reverse. Authors' processing steps: Later analysis identified tens of millions of unique TCR beta chains, 9 million to 12 million shared. TCRdb's copy holds only in-frame clones and misses some; the assay was immunoSEQ multiplex PCR. The V and J calls and clone size come from that table; D and trimming were worked out from the DNA. The data contain some 180,000 clones, approximately 76% of them singletons. Study outcomes and limitations: According to an earlier analysis, most TCR beta V segments yielded productive rearrangements about 90% or about 30% of the time.

On this clone: What it binds is unknown.

Trimming at V came to 2 bases and at J to 8 bases, leaving 10 bases not matched to a gene. Germline CDR1 and CDR2: MNHNY and SVGAGI (reference sequence). The CDR3 runs 15 residues. This TCR was recovered from a woman between 18 and 29 years old in good health and CMV-seropositive. Sequencing was carried out using PBMCs. The rearrangement joins TRBV6-6 to TRBJ1-2; 8 nucleotides agree with TRBD1. CDR3 amino acids: CASSYTGGQGGGYTF. The CDR3 DNA follows: TGTGCCAGCAGTTACACCGGTGGACAGGGCGGGGGCTACACCTTC.